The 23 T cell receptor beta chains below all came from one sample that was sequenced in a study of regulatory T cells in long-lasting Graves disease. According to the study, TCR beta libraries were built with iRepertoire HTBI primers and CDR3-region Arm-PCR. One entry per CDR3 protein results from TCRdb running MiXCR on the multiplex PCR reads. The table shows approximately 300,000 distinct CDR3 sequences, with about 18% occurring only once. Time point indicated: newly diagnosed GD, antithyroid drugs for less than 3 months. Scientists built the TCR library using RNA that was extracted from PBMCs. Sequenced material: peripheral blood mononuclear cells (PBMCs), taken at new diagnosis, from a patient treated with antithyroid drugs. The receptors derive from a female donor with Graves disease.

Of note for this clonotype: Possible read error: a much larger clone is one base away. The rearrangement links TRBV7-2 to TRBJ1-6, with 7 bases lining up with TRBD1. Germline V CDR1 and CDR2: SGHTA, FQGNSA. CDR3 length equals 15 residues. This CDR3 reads CASSLVGTANSPRHF. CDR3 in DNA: TGTGCCAGCAGCTTAGTCGGGACAGCTAATTCACCCCGCCACTTT.

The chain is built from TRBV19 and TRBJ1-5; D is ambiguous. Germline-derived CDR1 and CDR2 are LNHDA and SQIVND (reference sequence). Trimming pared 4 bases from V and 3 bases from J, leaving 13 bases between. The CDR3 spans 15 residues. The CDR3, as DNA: TGTGCCAGTAGTAAGACACCGCTAGTCAATCAGCCCCAGCATTTT. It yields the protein CASSKTPLVNQPQHF. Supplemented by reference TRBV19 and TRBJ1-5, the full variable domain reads DGGITQSPKYLFRKEGQNVTLSCEQNLNHDAMYWYRQDPGQGLRLIYYSQIVNDFQKGDIAEGYSVSREKKESFPLTVTSAQKNPTAFYLCASSKTPLVNQPQHFGDGTRLSIL.

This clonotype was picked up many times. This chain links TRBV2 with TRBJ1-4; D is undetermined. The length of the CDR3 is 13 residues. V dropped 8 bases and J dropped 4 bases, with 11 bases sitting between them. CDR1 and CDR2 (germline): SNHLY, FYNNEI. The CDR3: CASHNVINEKLFF. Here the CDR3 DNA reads TGTGCCAGCCATAACGTGATTAATGAAAAACTGTTTTTT.

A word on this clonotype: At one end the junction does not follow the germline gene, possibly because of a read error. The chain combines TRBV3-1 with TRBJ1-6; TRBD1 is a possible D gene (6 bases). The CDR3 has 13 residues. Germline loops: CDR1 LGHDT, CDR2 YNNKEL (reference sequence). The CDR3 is CASSPGASRPPHF. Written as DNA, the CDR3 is TGTGCCAGCAGCCCAGGGGCCTCGAGGCCCCCCCACTTT.

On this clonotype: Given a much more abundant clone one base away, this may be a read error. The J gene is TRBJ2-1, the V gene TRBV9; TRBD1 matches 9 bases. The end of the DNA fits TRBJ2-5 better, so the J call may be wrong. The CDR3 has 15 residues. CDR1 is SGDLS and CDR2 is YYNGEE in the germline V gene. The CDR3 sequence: CTSSATGTGWETQYF. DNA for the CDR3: TGTACCAGCAGCGCAACCGGGACAGGGTGGGAGACCCAGTACTTC.

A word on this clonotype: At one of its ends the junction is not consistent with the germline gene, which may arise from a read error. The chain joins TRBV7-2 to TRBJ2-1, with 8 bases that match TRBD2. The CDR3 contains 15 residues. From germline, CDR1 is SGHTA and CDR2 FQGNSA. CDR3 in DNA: TGTGCCAGCAGCTCATCGGGGGGGTCCTACAATGAGCAGTCCTTC. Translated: CASSSSGGSYNEQSF.

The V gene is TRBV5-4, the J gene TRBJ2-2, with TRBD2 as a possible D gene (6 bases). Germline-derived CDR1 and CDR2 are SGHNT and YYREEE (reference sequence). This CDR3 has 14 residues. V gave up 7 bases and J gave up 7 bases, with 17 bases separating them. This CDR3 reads CASSSGRFGGELFF. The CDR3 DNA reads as TGTGCCAGCTCCTCTGGGAGGTTCGGCGGGGAGCTGTTTTTT. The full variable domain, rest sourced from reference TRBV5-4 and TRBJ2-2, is ETGVTQSPTHLIKTRGQQVTLRCSSQSGHNTVSWYQQALGQGPQFIFQYYREEENGRGNFPPRFSGLQFPNYSSELNVNALELDDSALYLCASSSGRFGGELFFGEGSRLTVL.

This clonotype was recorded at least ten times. CDR3 region: CASSQEYPPTPEETQYF. The CDR3 region has the DNA TGTGCCAGCAGCCAAGAGTATCCGCCGACTCCTGAAGAGACCCAGTACTTC. The V call is TRBV3-1, the J call TRBJ2-5; no firm D call. V shed 0 bases and J shed 3 bases, with 17 bases lying between them. CDR1 is LGHDT and CDR2 is YNNKEL in the germline V gene (reference sequence). The CDR3 runs to 17 residues.

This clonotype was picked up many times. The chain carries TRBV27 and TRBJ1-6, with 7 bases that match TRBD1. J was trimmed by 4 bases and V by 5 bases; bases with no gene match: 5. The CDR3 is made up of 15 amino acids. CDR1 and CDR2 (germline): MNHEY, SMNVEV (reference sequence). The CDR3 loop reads CASSPEGQYNSPLHF. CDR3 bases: TGTGCCAGCAGTCCAGAGGGACAGTATAATTCACCCCTCCACTTT.

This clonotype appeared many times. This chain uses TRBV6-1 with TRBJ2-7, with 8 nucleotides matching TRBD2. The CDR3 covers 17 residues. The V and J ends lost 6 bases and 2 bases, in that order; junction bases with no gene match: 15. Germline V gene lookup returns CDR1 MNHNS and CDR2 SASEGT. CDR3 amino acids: CASSRSNLAGAPYEQYF. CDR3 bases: TGTGCCAGCAGCCGATCTAATCTAGCGGGTGCCCCCTACGAGCAGTACTTC.

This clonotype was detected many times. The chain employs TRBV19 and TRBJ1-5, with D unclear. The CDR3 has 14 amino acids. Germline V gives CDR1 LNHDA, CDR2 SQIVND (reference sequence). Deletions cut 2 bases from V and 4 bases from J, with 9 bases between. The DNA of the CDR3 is TGTGCCAGTAGTATAATGGGAAAGAATCAGCCCCAGCATTTT. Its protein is CASSIMGKNQPQHF.

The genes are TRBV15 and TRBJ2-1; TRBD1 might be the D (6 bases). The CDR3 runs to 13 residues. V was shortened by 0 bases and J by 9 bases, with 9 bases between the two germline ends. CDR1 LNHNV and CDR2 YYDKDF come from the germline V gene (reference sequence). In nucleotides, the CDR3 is TGTGCCACCAGCAGAGATAAAGGGGGTGAGCAGTTCTTC. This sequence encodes CATSRDKGGEQFF.

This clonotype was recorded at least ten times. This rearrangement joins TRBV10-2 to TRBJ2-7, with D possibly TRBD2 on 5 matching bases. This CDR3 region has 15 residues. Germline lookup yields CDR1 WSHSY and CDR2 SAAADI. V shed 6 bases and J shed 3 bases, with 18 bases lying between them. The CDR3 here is CASSESGLAGYEQYF. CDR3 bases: TGCGCCAGCAGCGAATCTGGACTGGCGGGCTACGAGCAGTACTTC.

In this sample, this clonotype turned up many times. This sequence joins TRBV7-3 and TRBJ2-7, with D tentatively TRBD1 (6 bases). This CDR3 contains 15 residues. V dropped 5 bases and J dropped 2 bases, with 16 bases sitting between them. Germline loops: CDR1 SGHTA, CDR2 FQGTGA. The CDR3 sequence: CASSLRQVLAYEQYF. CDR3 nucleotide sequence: TGTGCCAGCAGCCTCCGACAGGTCCTGGCCTACGAGCAGTACTTC.

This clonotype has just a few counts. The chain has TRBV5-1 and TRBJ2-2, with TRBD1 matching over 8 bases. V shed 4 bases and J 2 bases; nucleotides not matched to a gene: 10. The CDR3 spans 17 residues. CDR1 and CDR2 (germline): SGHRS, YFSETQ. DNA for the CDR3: TGCGCCAGCAGCCGACAGGGGATAGGCGTAAACACCGGGGAGCTGTTTTTT. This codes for CASSRQGIGVNTGELFF.

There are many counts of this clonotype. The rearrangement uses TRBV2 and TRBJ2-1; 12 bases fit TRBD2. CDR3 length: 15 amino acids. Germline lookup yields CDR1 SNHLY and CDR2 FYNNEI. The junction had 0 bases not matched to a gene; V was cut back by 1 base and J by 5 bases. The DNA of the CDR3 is TGTGCCAGCAGTGAAGGACTAGCGGGAGACAATGAGCAGTTCTTC. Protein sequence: CASSEGLAGDNEQFF.

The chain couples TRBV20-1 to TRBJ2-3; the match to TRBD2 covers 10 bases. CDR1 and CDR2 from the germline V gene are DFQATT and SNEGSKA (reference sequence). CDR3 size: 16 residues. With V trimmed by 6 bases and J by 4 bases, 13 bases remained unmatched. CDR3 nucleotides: TGCAGTGCCCCCCCCGGAGCGGGAGGGAACGCAGATACGCAGTATTTT. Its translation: CSAPPGAGGNADTQYF.

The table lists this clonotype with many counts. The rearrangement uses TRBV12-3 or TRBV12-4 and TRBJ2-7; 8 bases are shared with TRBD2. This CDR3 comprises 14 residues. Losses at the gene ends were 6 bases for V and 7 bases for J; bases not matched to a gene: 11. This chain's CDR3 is CASRETREGWEQYF. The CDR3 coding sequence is TGTGCCAGCAGAGAGACTCGGGAGGGCTGGGAGCAGTACTTC.

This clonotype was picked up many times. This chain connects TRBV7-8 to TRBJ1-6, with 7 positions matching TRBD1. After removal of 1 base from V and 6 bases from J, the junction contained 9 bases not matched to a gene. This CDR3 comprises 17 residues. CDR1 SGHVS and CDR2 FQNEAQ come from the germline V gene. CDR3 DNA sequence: TGTGCCAGCAGCTTAGTCAAGACAGGGAGGCGTAATTCACCCCTCCACTTT. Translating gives CASSLVKTGRRNSPLHF.

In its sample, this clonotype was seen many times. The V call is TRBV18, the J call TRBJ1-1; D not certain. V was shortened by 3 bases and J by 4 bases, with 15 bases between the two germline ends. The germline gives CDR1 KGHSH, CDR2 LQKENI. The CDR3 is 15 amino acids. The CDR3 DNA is TGTGCCAGCTCACCCCTACCATTAACAGTCACTGAAGCTTTCTTT. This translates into CASSPLPLTVTEAFF.

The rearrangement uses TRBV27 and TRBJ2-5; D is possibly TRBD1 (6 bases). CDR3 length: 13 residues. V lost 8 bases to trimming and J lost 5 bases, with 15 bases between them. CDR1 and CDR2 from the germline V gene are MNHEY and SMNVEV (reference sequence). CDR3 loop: CASRDKEGETQYF. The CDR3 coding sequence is TGTGCCAGCCGGGACAAAGAGGGTGAGACCCAGTACTTC.

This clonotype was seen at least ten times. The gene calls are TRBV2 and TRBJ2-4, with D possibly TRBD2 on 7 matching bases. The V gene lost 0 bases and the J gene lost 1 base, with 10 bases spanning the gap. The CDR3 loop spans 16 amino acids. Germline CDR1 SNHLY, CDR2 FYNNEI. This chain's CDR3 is CASSEAGGQAKNIQYF. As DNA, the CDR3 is TGTGCCAGCAGTGAAGCCGGGGGGCAGGCCAAAAACATTCAGTACTTC.

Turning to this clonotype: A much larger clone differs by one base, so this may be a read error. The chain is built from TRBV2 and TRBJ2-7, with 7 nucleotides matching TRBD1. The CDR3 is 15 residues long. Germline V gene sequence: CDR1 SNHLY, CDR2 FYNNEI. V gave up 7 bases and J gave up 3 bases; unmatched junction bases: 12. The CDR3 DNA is TGTGCCAGCAAGGGGGCAGCGGTTAGCTTCTACGAGCAGTACTTC. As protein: CASKGAAVSFYEQYF.